Many counts were recorded for the clone carrying this TCR beta chain. The data derive from a study of blood T cells in healthy people across ages. On the study more broadly: Roughly one uniquely barcoded beta molecule per two T cells was captured.

Each donor was a healthy Caucasian individual from Russia, aged 6 to 90. Samples each had at least 5.5 micrograms of total RNA extracted. With a J-beta primer mix and a sample-barcoded 5' primer, a second PCR ran 7 to 11 cycles. TCRdb reprocessed the 5' RACE reads via MiXCR and lists one record per CDR3 protein. The sample yields roughly 900,000 distinct CDR3 sequences, more than 25% seen once. Deletions cut 7 bases from V and 7 bases from J, with 14 bases between. Germline loops: CDR1 SEHNR, CDR2 FQNEAQ (reference sequence). This CDR3 has 13 residues. This clonotype was sampled from an elderly woman in good health. Sequenced input: blood. This chain joins TRBV7-9 and TRBJ2-1; D might be TRBD2 (6 bases). The CDR3 coding sequence is TGTGCCAGCACCCACGGGGACTTGAATGAGCAGTTCTTC. It yields the protein CASTHGDLNEQFF.